Below, 22 T cell receptor beta chains from the same sample are listed, as sequenced in a study of early T cells in non-severe SARS-CoV-2 infection. TCRdb recomputed calls from the 5' RACE reads with MiXCR, one row per CDR3 protein. The repertoire consists of about 100,000 distinct CDR3 sequences, with about 13% occurring once and the leading ten covering under 2.5%. Specimen: whole blood. These receptors came from an adult who was a healthcare worker with PCR-confirmed SARS-CoV-2 infection or an uninfected control (not recorded which).

V usage is TRBV5-6 and J usage is TRBJ1-1; no firm D call. Between the trimmed V and J ends, which lost 5 bases and 11 bases, there was a span of 19 bases. This CDR3 comprises 13 residues. CDR1 SGHDT and CDR2 YYEEEE come from the germline V gene. The DNA for the CDR3 is TGTGCCAGCAGTCCTACCGGCGGCCTCCCGGCTTTCTTT. Translated, it gives CASSPTGGLPAFF.

This clonotype has a count of ten or more. CDR3 bases: TGCGCCAGCAGCTCCCGAGGTTCGGGGGCGCAGTCCTACGAGCAGTACTTC. This encodes CASSSRGSGAQSYEQYF. The rearrangement joins TRBV5-1 to TRBJ2-7; possibly TRBD1 or TRBD2 for D (6 bases each). Deletions cut 3 bases from V and 1 base from J, with 20 bases between. CDR3 length: 17 amino acids. Germline assignment: CDR1 SGHRS and CDR2 YFSETQ.

This clonotype was seen a few times. The chain combines TRBV29-1 with TRBJ2-2; D is undetermined. V lost 1 base, J lost 6 bases, and 6 bases lay in between. CDR1 and CDR2 (germline): SQVTM, ANQGSEA. CDR3 length equals 12 residues. This CDR3 is CSVEGRPGELFF. In DNA form, the CDR3 reads TGCAGCGTTGAAGGGCGGCCCGGGGAGCTGTTTTTT.

CDR3 residues: CASSVSPGGLKETQYF. CDR3 nucleotide sequence: TGTGCCAGCAGCGTCAGCCCCGGGGGGCTGAAAGAGACCCAGTACTTC. The chain has TRBV11-2 and TRBJ2-5; possibly TRBD2 for D (7 bases). The germline gives CDR1 SGHAT, CDR2 FQNNGV. This CDR3 contains 16 residues. V was clipped by 5 bases and J by 3 bases, with 19 bases between them.

The CDR3 nucleotides read TGTGCCAGCAGTTACCTGGTGTGGAGAGCCACTAACTCCTACGAGCAGTACTTC. The encoded protein is CASSYLVWRATNSYEQYF. The rearrangement joins TRBV6-2 or TRBV6-3 to TRBJ2-7; D is uncertain. The germline V gene encodes CDR1 MNHEY and CDR2 SVGEGT. This CDR3 has 18 amino acids. With 2 bases removed from V and 0 bases from J, the gap between germline ends came to 20 bases.

This clonotype was observed many times. The chain carries TRBV4-1 and TRBJ2-3, with D possibly being TRBD1 (5 bases). CDR3 length: 15 residues. From germline, CDR1 is MGHRA and CDR2 YSYEKL. Between the trimmed V and J ends, which lost 3 bases and 2 bases, there was a span of 12 bases. The CDR3 is CASSQEEGVTDTQYF. DNA of the CDR3: TGCGCCAGCAGCCAGGAAGAAGGGGTCACAGATACGCAGTATTTT.

This clonotype has ten or more counts. The chain links TRBV29-1 to TRBJ2-7; 7 positions match TRBD2. V lost 4 bases, J lost 6 bases, and 9 bases stayed unmatched. The CDR3 extends over 13 amino acids. Germline V CDR1 and CDR2: SQVTM, ANQGSEA. The CDR3 region is CSVGVPGRGEQYF. The DNA of the CDR3 is TGCAGCGTTGGAGTGCCAGGGAGGGGCGAGCAGTACTTC.

This clonotype was picked up a small number of times. The J gene is TRBJ1-2, the V gene TRBV7-9; 7 nucleotides line up with TRBD1. V shed 5 bases and J 0 bases; nucleotides not matched to a gene: 6. The CDR3 is 15 amino acids. Per the germline V gene, CDR1 is SEHNR and CDR2 is FQNEAQ (reference sequence). The CDR3 DNA reads TGTGCCAGCAGCCCTCCGACAGGGACTAACTATGGCTACACCTTC. Protein product: CASSPPTGTNYGYTF.

The chain is built from TRBV18 and TRBJ2-7; the D gene is possibly TRBD2 (5 bases). Looked up from germline, CDR1 is KGHSH and CDR2 is LQKENI. V lost 6 bases, J lost 9 bases, and 18 bases lay in between. The CDR3 runs 13 residues. The CDR3 nucleotides read TGTGCCAGCTCTCGCCTGGAGGTCCTCGGGCAGTACTTC. Translation: CASSRLEVLGQYF.

This clonotype was seen many times. The rearrangement links TRBV7-2 to TRBJ1-3; weak D call: TRBD1 (5 bases). V lost 5 bases and J lost 0, with 11 bases in between. This CDR3 is 15 amino acids long. Germline CDR1 SGHTA, CDR2 FQGNSA. CDR3: CASSPQVDSGNTIYF. CDR3 nucleotide sequence: TGTGCCAGCAGCCCACAGGTGGACTCTGGAAACACCATATATTTT.

Ten or more counts support this clonotype. The gene calls are TRBV2 and TRBJ2-3, with 13 bases fitting TRBD2. The CDR3 runs to 13 residues. V lost 11 bases and J lost 3; bases outside the gene matches: 2. Germline assignment: CDR1 SNHLY and CDR2 FYNNEI. The CDR3 nucleotides read TGTGCCTTGACTAGCGGGGGGACAGATACGCAGTATTTT. This translates into CALTSGGTDTQYF.

In its sample, this clonotype was seen a few times. The CDR3 protein is CASSLDAIFQETQYF. CDR3 in DNA: TGTGCCAGCAGCTTAGATGCGATCTTCCAAGAGACCCAGTACTTC. The V gene is TRBV7-9, the J gene TRBJ2-5, with D hard to call. CDR1 is SEHNR, CDR2 FQNEAQ, per germline (reference sequence). CDR3 length: 15 residues. With 1 base removed from V and 1 base from J, the gap between germline ends came to 10 bases.

This clonotype was counted only a few times. This chain links TRBV12-3 or TRBV12-4 with TRBJ1-2, with no clear D. The CDR3 contains 12 residues. V lost 5 bases and J 7 bases, leaving 11 bases between the germline ends. In nucleotides, the CDR3 is TGTGCCAGCAGTGGTAGGGAGCCTGGCTACACCTTC. This gives the protein CASSGREPGYTF.

J is TRBJ2-7 and V is TRBV10-3; D may be TRBD2 (7 bases). The CDR3 runs 14 residues. The V end was cut by 10 bases, the J end by 0 bases, with 16 bases between. Germline CDR1 is ENHRY and CDR2 is SYGVKD. The CDR3 loop reads CATFGGPSSYEQYF. For the CDR3, the DNA is TGTGCCACATTCGGGGGGCCCTCCTCCTACGAGCAGTACTTC.

The sample holds many counts of this clonotype. This rearrangement joins TRBV2 to TRBJ2-5, with D perhaps being TRBD1 or TRBD2 (6 bases each). Germline CDR1 is SNHLY and CDR2 is FYNNEI. Trimming shortened V by 8 bases and J by 2 bases, and 12 bases separated the two germline ends. This CDR3 is 13 amino acids long. The CDR3 sequence is CASLRDIQETQYF. In DNA form, the CDR3 reads TGTGCCAGCCTGCGGGACATACAAGAGACCCAGTACTTC. Full variable domain (missing parts from reference TRBV2 and TRBJ2-5): EPEVTQTPSHQVTQMGQEVILRCVPISNHLYFYWYRQILGQKVEFLVSFYNNEISEKSEIFDDQFSVERPDGSNFTLKIRSTKLEDSAMYFCASLRDIQETQYFGPGTRLLVL.

V usage is TRBV14 and J usage is TRBJ2-2; maybe TRBD2 (5 bases). Trimming pared 1 base from V and 3 bases from J, leaving 15 bases between. Germline assignment: CDR1 SGHDN and CDR2 FVKESK. The CDR3 runs to 17 residues. The CDR3 here is CASSQVYSGLHTGELFF. The CDR3, as DNA: TGTGCCAGCAGCCAAGTTTACAGCGGATTGCACACCGGGGAGCTGTTTTTT.

The V call is TRBV27, the J call TRBJ1-1; D may be TRBD1 (5 bases). Germline V lookup: CDR1 MNHEY, CDR2 SMNVEV (reference sequence). The ends were cut back, 5 bases at V and 5 bases at J, with 18 bases in the middle. The CDR3 extends over 15 amino acids. The CDR3 loop reads CASSLNRREGTEAFF. CDR3 sequence (DNA): TGTGCCAGCAGTCTCAATCGACGGGAGGGGACTGAAGCTTTCTTT.

This clonotype showed up many times. V and J are TRBV27 and TRBJ1-5; 7 nucleotides agree with TRBD1. V was clipped by 8 bases and J by 6 bases; unmatched bases: 7. The CDR3 runs 13 residues. Germline V gene lookup returns CDR1 MNHEY and CDR2 SMNVEV (reference sequence). CDR3 amino acids: CASASGGRQPQHF. CDR3 nucleotide sequence: TGTGCCAGCGCCTCAGGGGGGCGTCAGCCCCAGCATTTT.

This clonotype was detected a few times. This chain joins TRBV6-4 and TRBJ1-1; 10 nucleotides match TRBD1. After removal of 1 base from V and 6 bases from J, the junction contained 8 bases not matched to a gene. Germline CDR1 MRHNA, CDR2 SNTAGT. The CDR3 is made up of 16 amino acids. CDR3 loop: CASSDFSGTGVPEAFF. Written as DNA, the CDR3 is TGTGCCAGCAGTGACTTTTCCGGGACAGGGGTTCCTGAAGCTTTCTTT.

This clonotype was recorded many times. The chain combines TRBV6-6 with TRBJ2-1; D gene unclear. This CDR3 region has 11 residues. The germline CDR1 and CDR2 sequences are MNHNY and SVGAGI (reference sequence). V was clipped by 2 bases and J by 7 bases, with 3 bases between them. CDR3 in DNA: TGTGCCAGCAGTTACCCGAATGAGCAGTTCTTC. It codes for CASSYPNEQFF.

About this clonotype: A much larger clone sits a single nucleotide away, making a read error possible. The chain combines TRBV2 with TRBJ1-2; weak D call: TRBD1 (5 bases). Germline loops: CDR1 SNHLY, CDR2 FYNNEI. V was shortened by 3 bases and J by 3 bases, with 5 bases between the two germline ends. This CDR3 has 12 residues. CDR3 sequence reads: CASSEGDYGYTF. In DNA form, the CDR3 reads TGTGCCAGCAGTGAGGGGGACTATGGCTACACCTTC.

Many counts were recorded for this clonotype. The J gene is TRBJ2-4, the V gene TRBV7-2; 7 bases align to TRBD2. Germline CDR1 reads SGHTA; CDR2 reads FQGNSA. The ends lost 1 base at V and 6 bases at J; junction bases unmatched: 6. This CDR3 region has 15 residues. The CDR3 DNA sequence: TGTGCCAGCAGCTTAGGGAGCGGGACTACAAACATTCAGTACTTC. The encoded protein is CASSLGSGTTNIQYF.